The 18 T cell receptor beta chains below come from one sample, sequenced in a study of T-cell reconstitution after alpha-beta-depleted transplantation in children. The library targeted TCRbeta and was prepared with unique molecular identifiers. TCRdb re-called the PCR reads with MiXCR, one entry per CDR3 protein. This table has 200,000 to 250,000 distinct CDR3 sequences, around 7.8% appearing once. Sequences were derived from PBMCs, mostly from graft donor cells, sampled 180 days after TCRalphabeta/CD19-depleted stem cell transplant. The origin of the receptors is a male patient younger than 18 who had a stem cell transplant for acute lymphoblastic leukemia, so the T cells may come from the graft donor.

Note on this clonotype: At one end, the junction sequence differs from germline, possibly due to a read error. The rearrangement links TRBV5-1 to TRBJ2-1; tentative D call: TRBD1 (6 bases). Germline V CDR1 and CDR2: SGHRS, YFSETQ. This CDR3 region has 18 residues. CDR3 sequence (DNA): TGCGCCAGCAGCTATACAGGGAATCGGATCAGCTCCTACGATGAGCAGTTCTTC. Protein: CASSYTGNRISSYDEQFF.

This clonotype was seen many times. The V call is TRBV5-1, the J call TRBJ2-1; no definite D call. The CDR3 has 13 amino acids. V shed 5 bases and J shed 5 bases, with 11 bases lying between them. Germline CDR1 is SGHRS and CDR2 is YFSETQ. The CDR3 DNA sequence: TGCGCCAGCAGTTACGGGCCGCACAATGAGCAGTTCTTC. Residues: CASSYGPHNEQFF.

Points on this clonotype: A clone one base away is much larger, so this may be a read error. The chain links TRBV5-5 to TRBJ2-6; D is ambiguous. CDR3 length equals 17 residues. Trimming shortened V by 4 bases and J by 4 bases, and 18 bases separated the two germline ends. Germline values: CDR1 SGHKS, CDR2 YYEKEE (reference sequence). The CDR3 reads CASSTAHARSGANVLTF. In DNA form, the CDR3 reads TGTGCCAGCAGCACTGCACACGCGCGATCCGGGGCCAACGTCCTGACTTTC.

This clonotype was seen only a few times. The junction shows a germline mismatch at one end, possibly a read error. This chain connects TRBV12-3 or TRBV12-4 to TRBJ2-4; possibly TRBD2 for D (5 bases). The CDR3 extends over 18 amino acids. The CDR3 here is CTSSPSPGSILAKNIQYF. Here the CDR3 DNA reads TGTACCAGCAGTCCCTCCCCGGGATCCATACTAGCCAAAAACATTCAGTACTTC.

This clonotype was seen only once. With a much larger clone just one base away, this may be a read error. This rearrangement joins TRBV27 to TRBJ2-1, with D perhaps matching TRBD2 (7 bases). Germline V gene data show CDR1 as MNHEY and CDR2 as SMNVEV (reference sequence). CDR3 size: 16 residues. CDR3 nucleotides: TGTGCCAGCATAGGACGGGGGGCCCCCTCCTACAATGAGCAGTTGTTC. Residues: CASIGRGAPSYNEQLF.

The sample holds many counts of this clonotype. The chain carries TRBV5-6 and TRBJ1-5; D remains ambiguous. V lost 1 base, J lost 5 bases, and 10 bases lay in between. Germline CDR1 is SGHDT and CDR2 is YYEEEE. The CDR3 length is 14 residues. CDR3: CASSLISEDQPQHF. CDR3 nucleotides: TGTGCCAGCAGCTTGATTTCGGAAGATCAGCCCCAGCATTTT.

This clonotype was seen ten or more times. The DNA is omitted, as the CDR3 cannot be located on it reliably, and the CDR3 follows TCRdb's listing. The V and J genes are TRBV5-1 and TRBJ2-4; the table names TRBD1, a call not compared with the DNA. Germline CDR1 is SGHRS and CDR2 is YFSETQ. The CDR3 is 16 residues long, ends included. The CDR3 here is CASSFFGQGSVNIQYF.

This clonotype came up many times. This chain links TRBV12-3 or TRBV12-4 with TRBJ1-5, with no clear D. V was pared by 5 bases and J by 8 bases, with 16 bases between. This CDR3 spans 14 amino acids. CDR3 amino acids: CASSPPQASKPQHF. In DNA, the CDR3 is TGTGCCAGCAGTCCCCCCCAGGCTAGTAAGCCCCAGCATTTT.

This clonotype occurred many times. DNA for the CDR3: TGTGCCAGCACCTCACGCGGGTCCGGTGAAGCTTTCTTT. Translated: CASTSRGSGEAFF. This chain connects TRBV3-1 to TRBJ1-1, with D unresolved. Germline V lookup: CDR1 LGHDT, CDR2 YNNKEL (reference sequence). The CDR3 length is 13 residues. Trimming left V 7 bases short and J 7 bases short, with 16 bases between.

Ten or more counts support this clonotype. The genes are TRBV28 and TRBJ2-2; TRBD2 matches at 11 bases. The CDR3 loop spans 17 amino acids. The trim removed 6 bases at V and 0 bases at J, leaving 6 bases unmatched. The V gene's germline CDR1 is MDHEN and CDR2 SYDVKM. The CDR3 DNA reads as TGTGCCAGCAGAGGACTAGCGGGTTGGACGAACACCGGGGAGCTGTTTTTT. This sequence encodes CASRGLAGWTNTGELFF. The full variable domain, with the rest looked up from reference TRBV28 and TRBJ2-2, is DVKVTQSSRYLVKRTGEKVFLECVQDMDHENMFWYRQDPGLGLRLIYFSYDVKMKEKGDIPEGYSVSREKKERFSLILESASTNQTSMYLCASRGLAGWTNTGELFFGEGSRLTVL.

This clonotype was observed at least ten times. The chain uses TRBV3-1 and TRBJ2-1, with TRBD2 identical over 8 bases. V gave up 1 base and J gave up 0 bases; unmatched junction bases: 2. The CDR3 totals 16 residues. Per germline, CDR1 LGHDT and CDR2 YNNKEL (reference sequence). Written as DNA, the CDR3 is TGTGCCAGCAGCCAAGCCGCGGGAGGCTCCTACAATGAGCAGTTCTTC. It is translated as CASSQAAGGSYNEQFF.

This clonotype was counted at least ten times. J is TRBJ1-1 and V is TRBV7-9, with D unresolved. The CDR3 runs 15 residues. The germline V gene has CDR1 SEHNR and CDR2 FQNEAQ (reference sequence). V was clipped by 5 bases and J by 0 bases, with 13 bases between them. CDR3 region: CASSTRGPVNTEAFF. CDR3 nucleotides: TGTGCCAGCAGCACCCGAGGACCAGTGAACACTGAAGCTTTCTTT.

In its sample, this clonotype was seen many times. This chain uses TRBV28 with TRBJ2-2; 7 nucleotides agree with TRBD1. The CDR3 runs to 13 residues. Germline-derived CDR1 and CDR2 are MDHEN and SYDVKM. The V segment lost 5 bases and the J segment 8 bases; nucleotides outside the gene matches: 5. CDR3 region: CASSTGAAGELFF. CDR3 DNA: TGTGCCAGCAGTACAGGGGCGGCGGGGGAGCTGTTTTTT. Variable domain in full (rest from reference TRBV28 and TRBJ2-2): DVKVTQSSRYLVKRTGEKVFLECVQDMDHENMFWYRQDPGLGLRLIYFSYDVKMKEKGDIPEGYSVSREKKERFSLILESASTNQTSMYLCASSTGAAGELFFGEGSRLTVL.

At least ten counts were recorded for this clonotype. CDR3 residues: CASSFGDRRTNEKLFF. The CDR3 nucleotides read TGCGCCAGCAGCTTCGGGGACAGGAGAACTAATGAAAAACTGTTTTTT. This chain links TRBV5-1 with TRBJ1-4; TRBD1 matches at 8 bases. Trimming cost V 2 bases and J 1 base; bases outside gene matches: 4. CDR3 length: 16 residues. In germline, CDR1 is SGHRS, CDR2 YFSETQ.

There are a few counts of this clonotype. The CDR3 coding sequence is TGCGCCAGCAGCGGGGAGGGTAGTGAAAAACTGTTTTTT. It specifies CASSGEGSEKLFF. The V call is TRBV5-1, the J call TRBJ1-4; D gene unclear. This CDR3 is built from 13 residues. Trimming removed 4 bases at V and 7 bases at J, with 11 bases between. Germline lookup yields CDR1 SGHRS and CDR2 YFSETQ.

As regards this clonotype: A much larger clone differs from this one at a single base, so this may be a read error. This chain connects TRBV2 to TRBJ2-7, with D perhaps matching TRBD2 (6 bases). The CDR3 contains 13 residues. Trimming pared 9 bases from V and 6 bases from J, leaving 18 bases between. Germline V lookup: CDR1 SNHLY, CDR2 FYNNEI. The CDR3 nucleotides are TGTGCCAGTCGGCGGGGATCTACGTCCGAGCAGTACTTC. It encodes CASRRGSTSEQYF.

This clonotype was detected ten times or more. This chain joins TRBV7-9 and TRBJ2-1; D may be TRBD1 or TRBD2 (6 bases each). CDR1 is SEHNR and CDR2 is FQNEAQ in the germline V gene (reference sequence). Trimming took off 5 bases at V and 0 bases at J, with 26 bases between the two ends. The CDR3 spans 20 residues. CDR3: CASSRHPSGGPLGSYNEQFF. CDR3 DNA: TGTGCCAGCAGCCGACATCCTTCCGGGGGCCCCTTAGGCTCCTACAATGAGCAGTTCTTC.

This clonotype has a count of ten or more. The chain links TRBV20-1 to TRBJ2-2; D unclear. Germline V gene data show CDR1 as DFQATT and CDR2 as SNEGSKA (reference sequence). The CDR3 length is 17 residues. The ends were cut back, 4 bases at V and 4 bases at J, with 22 bases in the middle. The CDR3 sequence is CSAKSLLQPEVTGELFF. CDR3 in DNA: TGCAGTGCTAAGTCCCTTTTACAGCCCGAAGTCACCGGGGAGCTGTTTTTT.